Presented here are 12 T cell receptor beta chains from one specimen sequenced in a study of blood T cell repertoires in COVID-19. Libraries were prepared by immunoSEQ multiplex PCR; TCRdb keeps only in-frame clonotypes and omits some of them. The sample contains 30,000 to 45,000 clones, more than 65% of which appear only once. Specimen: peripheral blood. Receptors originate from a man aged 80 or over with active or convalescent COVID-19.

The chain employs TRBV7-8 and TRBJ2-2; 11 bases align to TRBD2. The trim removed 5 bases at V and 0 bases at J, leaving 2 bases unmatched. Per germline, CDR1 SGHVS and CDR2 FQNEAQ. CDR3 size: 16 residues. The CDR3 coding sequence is TGTGCCAGCAGCACGGGACTAGCGGCGAACACCGGGGAGCTGTTTTTT. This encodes CASSTGLAANTGELFF. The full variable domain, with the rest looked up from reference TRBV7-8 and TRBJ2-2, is GAGVSQSPRYKVAKRGQDVALRCDPISGHVSLFWYQQALGQGPEFLTYFQNEAQLDKSGLPSDRFFAERPEGSVSTLKIQRTQQEDSAVYLCASSTGLAANTGELFFGEGSRLTVL.

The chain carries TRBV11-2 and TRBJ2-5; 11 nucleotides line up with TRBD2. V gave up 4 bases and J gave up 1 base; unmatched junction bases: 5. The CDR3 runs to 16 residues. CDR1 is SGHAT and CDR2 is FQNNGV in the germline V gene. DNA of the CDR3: TGTGCCAGCAGCTCCGCCGGGACTAGCGGCCAAGAGACCCAGTACTTC. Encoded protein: CASSSAGTSGQETQYF.

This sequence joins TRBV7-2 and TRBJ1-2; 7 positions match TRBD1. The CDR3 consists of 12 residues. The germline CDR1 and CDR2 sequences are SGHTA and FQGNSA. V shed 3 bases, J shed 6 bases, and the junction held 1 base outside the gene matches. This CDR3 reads CASSLTGHGYTF. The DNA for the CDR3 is TGTGCCAGCAGCTTGACAGGGCATGGCTACACCTTC.

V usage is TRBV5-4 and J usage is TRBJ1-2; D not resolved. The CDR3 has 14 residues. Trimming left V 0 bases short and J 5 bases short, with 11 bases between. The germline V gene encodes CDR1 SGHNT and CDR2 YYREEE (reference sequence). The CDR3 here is CASSLDQARYGYTF. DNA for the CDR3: TGTGCCAGCAGCTTGGATCAGGCCAGGTATGGCTACACCTTC. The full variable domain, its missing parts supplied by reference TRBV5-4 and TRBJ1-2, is ETGVTQSPTHLIKTRGQQVTLRCSSQSGHNTVSWYQQALGQGPQFIFQYYREEENGRGNFPPRFSGLQFPNYSSELNVNALELDDSALYLCASSLDQARYGYTFGSGTRLTVV.

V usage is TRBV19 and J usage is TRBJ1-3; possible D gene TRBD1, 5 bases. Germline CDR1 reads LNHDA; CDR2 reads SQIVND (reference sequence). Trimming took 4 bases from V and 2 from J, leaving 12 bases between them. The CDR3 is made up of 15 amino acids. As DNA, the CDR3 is TGTGCCAGTAGTACGGGGGAGTACCCTGGAAACACCATATATTTT. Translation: CASSTGEYPGNTIYF.

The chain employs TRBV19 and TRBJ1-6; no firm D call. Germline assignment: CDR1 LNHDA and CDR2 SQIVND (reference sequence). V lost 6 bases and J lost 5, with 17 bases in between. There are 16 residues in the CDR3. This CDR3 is CASRGSTVWDNSPLHF. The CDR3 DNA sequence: TGTGCCAGTAGGGGCAGCACTGTTTGGGATAATTCACCCCTCCACTTT.

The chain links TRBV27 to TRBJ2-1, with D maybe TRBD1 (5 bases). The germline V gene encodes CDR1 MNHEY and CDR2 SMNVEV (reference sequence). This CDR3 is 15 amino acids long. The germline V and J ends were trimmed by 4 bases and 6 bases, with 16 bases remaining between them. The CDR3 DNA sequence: TGTGCCAGCAGTTCGCGGTTTAGGGGTCGCAATGAGCAGTTCTTC. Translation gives CASSSRFRGRNEQFF.

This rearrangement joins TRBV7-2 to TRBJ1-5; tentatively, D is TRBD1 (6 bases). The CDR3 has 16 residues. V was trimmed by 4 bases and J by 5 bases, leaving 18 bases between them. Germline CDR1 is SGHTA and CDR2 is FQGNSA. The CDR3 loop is CASSSGITGSHQPQHF. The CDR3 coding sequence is TGTGCCAGCAGCTCCGGAATTACAGGGAGCCATCAGCCCCAGCATTTT.

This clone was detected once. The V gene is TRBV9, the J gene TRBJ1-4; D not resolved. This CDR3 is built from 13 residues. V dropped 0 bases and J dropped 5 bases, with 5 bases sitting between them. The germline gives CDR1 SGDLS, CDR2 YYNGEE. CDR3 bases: TGTGCCAGCAGCGTAGGGCCAAATGAAAAACTGTTTTTT. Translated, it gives CASSVGPNEKLFF.

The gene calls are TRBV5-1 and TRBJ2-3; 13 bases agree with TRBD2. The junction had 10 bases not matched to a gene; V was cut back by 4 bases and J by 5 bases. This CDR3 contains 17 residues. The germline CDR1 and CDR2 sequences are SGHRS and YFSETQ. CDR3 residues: CASSPGLAGAGIDTQYF. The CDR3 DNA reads TGCGCCAGCAGCCCTGGACTAGCGGGAGCGGGAATAGATACGCAGTATTTT.

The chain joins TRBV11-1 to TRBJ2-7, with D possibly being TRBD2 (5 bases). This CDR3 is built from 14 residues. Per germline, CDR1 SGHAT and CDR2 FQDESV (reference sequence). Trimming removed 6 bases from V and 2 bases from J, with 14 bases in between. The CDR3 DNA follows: TGTGCCAGCAGGCGGGCGATTTCGGCCTACGAGCAGTACTTC. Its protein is CASRRAISAYEQYF.

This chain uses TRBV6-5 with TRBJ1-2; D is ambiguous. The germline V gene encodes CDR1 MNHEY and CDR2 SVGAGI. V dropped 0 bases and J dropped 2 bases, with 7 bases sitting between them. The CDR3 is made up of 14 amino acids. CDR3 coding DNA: TGTGCCAGCAGTTACTCGGGAGGGAACTATGGCTACACCTTC. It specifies CASSYSGGNYGYTF.